This TCR beta chain is from a study of OX40 agonist ivuxolimab in advanced cancers. Study-level findings and limits: The study found that CD8+ T cells averaged more expanded clones than CD4+. Within 6 weeks, CD4+ and CD8+ blood T cells expanded clonally at 0.1 to 3.0 mg/kg.

Germline V gene sequence: CDR1 SQVTM, CDR2 ANQGSEA. V shed 5 bases, J shed 5 bases, and the junction held 12 bases outside the gene matches. This CDR3 is built from 15 residues. Profiled with immunoSEQ multiplex PCR; TCRdb holds only in-frame clones, not every one. This table has approximately 65,000 clones, under 95% appearing once. About this clone: Its target is unknown.

The source was CD4+ or CD8+ T cells sorted from blood, collected in a trial of the OX40 agonist ivuxolimab. The chain employs TRBV29-1 and TRBJ2-1, with 7 bases lining up with TRBD1. This sequence originates from an adult with an advanced solid tumor such as melanoma, head and neck, liver or kidney cancer. For the CDR3, the DNA is TGCAGCGTTAAAGGACAGGCCCCGATTAACAATGAGCAGTTCTTC. Its protein is CSVKGQAPINNEQFF.